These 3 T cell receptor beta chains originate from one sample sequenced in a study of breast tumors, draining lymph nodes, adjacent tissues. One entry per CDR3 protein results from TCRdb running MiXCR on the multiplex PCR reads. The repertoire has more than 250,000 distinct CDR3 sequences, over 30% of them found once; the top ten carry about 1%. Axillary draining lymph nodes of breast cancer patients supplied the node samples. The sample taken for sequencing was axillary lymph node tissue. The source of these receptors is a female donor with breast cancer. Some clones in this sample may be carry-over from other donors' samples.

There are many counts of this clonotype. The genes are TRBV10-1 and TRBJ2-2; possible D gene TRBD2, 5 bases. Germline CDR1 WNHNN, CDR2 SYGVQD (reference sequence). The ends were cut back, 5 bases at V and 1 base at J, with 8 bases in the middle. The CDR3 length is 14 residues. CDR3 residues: CASSSGLNTGELFF. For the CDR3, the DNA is TGCGCCAGCAGTAGCGGACTGAACACCGGGGAGCTGTTTTTT.

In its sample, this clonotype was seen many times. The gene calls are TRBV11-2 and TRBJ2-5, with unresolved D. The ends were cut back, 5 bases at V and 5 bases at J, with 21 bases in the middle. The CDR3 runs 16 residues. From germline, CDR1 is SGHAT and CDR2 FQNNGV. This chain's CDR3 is CASSVGSRKVVETQYF. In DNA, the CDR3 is TGTGCCAGCAGCGTAGGGTCAAGGAAGGTTGTGGAGACCCAGTACTTC.

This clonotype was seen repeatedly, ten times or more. CDR3 nucleotide sequence: TGCGCCAGCAGTGACCGAAATGAGCAGTTCTTC. Its translation is CASSDRNEQFF. V gene TRBV10-1 combines with J gene TRBJ2-1; no clear D. Per the germline V gene, CDR1 is WNHNN and CDR2 is SYGVQD (reference sequence). V was clipped by 3 bases and J by 7 bases, with 4 bases between them. This CDR3 is 11 amino acids long.